This T cell receptor beta chain comes out of a study of spatial heterogeneity in lung cancer. The time point here: sample taken at primary tumor resection. TCRdb redid the calling of the 5' RACE reads with MiXCR, one entry per CDR3 protein. The repertoire holds around 760 distinct CDR3 sequences, about 15% seen once, with approximately 11% in the top ten. This CDR3 region has 14 residues. V was clipped by 5 bases and J by 10 bases, with 18 bases between them. Germline values: CDR1 MNHEY, CDR2 SMNVEV (reference sequence). By sample fraction, this clonotype is medium-sized. The chain uses TRBV27 and TRBJ2-1; either TRBD1 or TRBD2 may fit D (6 bases each). The sample in question was normal lung tissue next to the tumor, obtained at surgery. This receptor was identified in a male donor with early-stage non-small cell lung cancer. The CDR3 DNA sequence: TGTGCCAGCAGTCTTTCGGGGGCCAACTTGGAGCAGTTCTTC. Protein: CASSLSGANLEQFF.